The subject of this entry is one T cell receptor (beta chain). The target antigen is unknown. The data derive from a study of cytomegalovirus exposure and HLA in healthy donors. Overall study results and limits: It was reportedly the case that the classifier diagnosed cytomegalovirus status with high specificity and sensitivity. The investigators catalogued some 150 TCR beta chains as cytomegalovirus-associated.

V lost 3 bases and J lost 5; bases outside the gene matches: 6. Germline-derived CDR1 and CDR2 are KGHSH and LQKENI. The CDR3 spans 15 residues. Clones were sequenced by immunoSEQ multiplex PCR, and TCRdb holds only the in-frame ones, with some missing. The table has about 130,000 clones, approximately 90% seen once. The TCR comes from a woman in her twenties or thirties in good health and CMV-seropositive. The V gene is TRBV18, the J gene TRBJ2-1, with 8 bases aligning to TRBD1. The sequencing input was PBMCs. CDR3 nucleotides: TGTGCCAGCTCACCTGACAGGGGCCGAGACAATGAGCAGTTCTTC. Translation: CASSPDRGRDNEQFF.